Each of the 3 T cell receptor beta chains below was sequenced from the same sample in a study of radiotherapy plus CTLA-4 blockade in lung cancer. Generated by immunoSEQ multiplex PCR, the TCRdb table keeps only in-frame clones and is missing some. The sample shows 75,000 to 95,000 clones, 80% to 85% of them seen only once. The source material was peripheral blood, sampled from a patient treated with radiotherapy plus ipilimumab. The receptors shown here come from a human donor with non-small cell lung cancer that progressed on radiotherapy plus ipilimumab.

The chain joins TRBV6-1 to TRBJ2-5; D is undetermined. This CDR3 comprises 12 residues. Trimming removed 5 bases at V and 1 base at J, with 5 bases between. Germline V gene sequence: CDR1 MNHNS, CDR2 SASEGT. The CDR3: CASSWGQETQYF. CDR3 coding DNA: TGTGCCAGCAGTTGGGGCCAAGAGACCCAGTACTTC.

V usage is TRBV9 and J usage is TRBJ2-2; D is possibly TRBD2 (5 bases). V was shortened by 3 bases and J by 7 bases, with 13 bases between the two germline ends. The CDR3 is made up of 14 amino acids. Germline-derived CDR1 and CDR2 are SGDLS and YYNGEE. CDR3 loop: CASSERVEGGELFF. In nucleotides, the CDR3 is TGTGCCAGCAGCGAAAGGGTCGAGGGCGGGGAGCTGTTTTTT.

The sample holds one count of this clone. The chain combines TRBV18 with TRBJ2-5, with a weak D call TRBD2 (5 bases). Per the germline V gene, CDR1 is KGHSH and CDR2 is LQKENI. The CDR3 totals 12 residues. V lost 3 bases and J 3 bases, leaving 5 bases between the germline ends. CDR3 in DNA: TGTGCCAGCTCACCCGGGAAAGAGACCCAGTACTTC. It encodes CASSPGKETQYF.